A few counts support the clone carrying this T cell receptor beta chain. Its antigen is still unknown. The germline V gene encodes CDR1 MNHEY and CDR2 SMNVEV (reference sequence). V lost 2 bases to trimming and J lost 3 bases, with 11 bases between them. This CDR3 spans 14 amino acids. The TCR beta CDR3 regions underwent amplification using RNA transcripts as the source. With the HTBI primer set, the TCR CDR3 went through a first round of RT-PCR. MiXCR, run by TCRdb on the multiplex PCR reads, gives a single entry per CDR3 protein. The sample consists of about 300,000 distinct CDR3 sequences, roughly 19% of them appearing once. This sample was included in a study of T cells in Graves' hyperthyroidism and ophthalmopathy. Overall study findings and caveats: Ophthalmopathy and stable hyperthyroidism were separated by a 13 V-J model.

Uncontrolled infection, other autoimmune disease, pregnancy or lactation excluded patients. The sequence was collected from a man in his forties or fifties with Graves' ophthalmopathy. Sequenced: blood. The rearrangement uses TRBV27 and TRBJ2-7; maybe TRBD2 (5 bases). The CDR3 DNA sequence: TGTGCCAGCAGTTTAGGCGGACGGGACTACGAGCAGTACTTC. Protein: CASSLGGRDYEQYF.